One TCR beta chain is described in this entry. Its antigen is unidentified. Trimming took 6 bases from V and 4 from J; bases not matched to a gene: 2. This CDR3 has 11 amino acids. Germline V gives CDR1 DFQATT, CDR2 SNEGSKA (reference sequence). This specimen comes from a study of OX40 agonist ivuxolimab in advanced cancers. Study in general: Patients with prior anti-PD-1, anti-PD-L1 or anti-CTLA-4 therapy were eligible; 40% had some. General observations from the study: Expansion of clones was among the lowest in partial responders at 0.1-3.0 mg/kg. Fewer expanded clones were found on average in CD4+ than in CD8+ T cells.

Assay: immunoSEQ multiplex PCR; the TCRdb copy retains only in-frame clones and omits some. The sample has over 60,000 clones, 65% to 90% seen once; the top ten hold 0.66%. Collection of blood occurred at baseline, at cycle 4 day 1, and at cycle 7 day 1. The source was CD4+ or CD8+ T cells sorted from blood, collected in a trial of the OX40 agonist ivuxolimab. This receptor was identified in an adult with an advanced solid tumor such as melanoma, head and neck, liver or kidney cancer. This rearrangement joins TRBV20-1 to TRBJ2-7; 8 bases map to TRBD2. The CDR3 protein is CSAQRGYEQYF. For the CDR3, the DNA is TGCAGTGCGCAGCGGGGGTACGAGCAGTACTTC.